Following are 28 T cell receptor beta chains from one sample sequenced in a study of PD-L1 blockade in urothelial cancer. Assay: immunoSEQ multiplex PCR; the TCRdb copy retains only in-frame clones and omits some. The sample has some 35,000 clones, approximately 92% seen once. The specimen was PBMCs, collected around atezolizumab (anti-PD-L1) treatment. These receptors all stem from a man in his 70s with urothelial cancer.

V is TRBV19 and J is TRBJ1-3; no clear D. Germline V gene data show CDR1 as LNHDA and CDR2 as SQIVND (reference sequence). The CDR3 totals 14 residues. V was pared by 6 bases and J by 0 bases, with 9 bases between. In DNA, the CDR3 is TGTGCCAGTAGCACCGGGAGCTCTGGAAACACCATATATTTT. This sequence encodes CASSTGSSGNTIYF.

This rearrangement joins TRBV14 to TRBJ1-2; D is undetermined. The CDR3 sequence is 13 residues long. Germline lookup yields CDR1 SGHDN and CDR2 FVKESK. The germline V and J ends were trimmed by 0 bases and 5 bases, with 7 bases remaining between them. The CDR3, as DNA: TGTGCCAGCAGCCAAGATTACAGTTATGGCTACACCTTC. This gives the protein CASSQDYSYGYTF.

V and J are TRBV6-5 and TRBJ1-1, with TRBD1 matching 10 bases. Germline V gene data show CDR1 as MNHEY and CDR2 as SVGAGI. J gave up 5 bases and V 0 bases, and 3 bases lay outside the gene matches. This CDR3 region has 15 residues. The CDR3 bases are TGTGCCAGCAGTTACTCGGGGACAGGGGCGACTGAAGCTTTCTTT. Encoded protein: CASSYSGTGATEAFF.

CDR3 sequence (DNA): TGTGCCATCAGTGAGTCTAGGCAGGCTTTTTCTGGAAACACCATATATTTT. It codes for CAISESRQAFSGNTIYF. V is TRBV10-3 and J is TRBJ1-3; no definite D call. The CDR3 covers 17 residues. CDR1 and CDR2 (germline): ENHRY, SYGVKD. V lost 0 bases to trimming and J lost 1 base, with 13 bases between them.

This clone was detected once. The rearrangement links TRBV28 to TRBJ2-3; 9 bases align to TRBD2. The CDR3 runs 15 residues. V trimming: 2 bases; J trimming: 5 bases; junction bases outside the gene matches: 5. Germline-derived CDR1 and CDR2 are MDHEN and SYDVKM. In DNA form, the CDR3 reads TGTGCCAGCAGTTTAGGCGGGAGGGAAAGAGATACGCAGTATTTT. Translated, it gives CASSLGGRERDTQYF.

This chain uses TRBV5-1 with TRBJ2-7; TRBD2 matches at 10 bases. Trimming took 6 bases from V and 4 from J; bases not matched to a gene: 7. CDR1 and CDR2 from the germline V gene are SGHRS and YFSETQ. This CDR3 spans 14 amino acids. CDR3 DNA sequence: TGCGCCAGCAATCCAGCGGGAGGGCGGTACGAGCAGTACTTC. This translates into CASNPAGGRYEQYF.

J is TRBJ2-2 and V is TRBV19; tentatively, D is TRBD1 (5 bases). The CDR3 sequence is 14 residues long. V lost 7 bases and J lost 1, with 10 bases in between. Germline V gene lookup returns CDR1 LNHDA and CDR2 SQIVND (reference sequence). Here the CDR3 DNA reads TGTGCCAGTACAGGGCTGGGGAACACCGGGGAGCTGTTTTTT. This codes for CASTGLGNTGELFF. Based on the CDR3 plus reference TRBV19 and TRBJ2-2, the full variable domain is DGGITQSPKYLFRKEGQNVTLSCEQNLNHDAMYWYRQDPGQGLRLIYYSQIVNDFQKGDIAEGYSVSREKKESFPLTVTSAQKNPTAFYLCASTGLGNTGELFFGEGSRLTVL.

The genes are TRBV28 and TRBJ1-2; D is possibly TRBD1 (6 bases). V lost 5 bases and J lost 6, with 19 bases in between. This CDR3 is 15 amino acids long. Germline V gives CDR1 MDHEN, CDR2 SYDVKM. The CDR3 DNA reads as TGTGCCAGCAGTGCCTTGACAGGCCGCCCGGATGGCTACACCTTC. Its translation is CASSALTGRPDGYTF.

The gene calls are TRBV6-1 and TRBJ1-1; unclear D gene. The CDR3 runs to 15 residues. In germline, CDR1 is MNHNS, CDR2 SASEGT. V lost 6 bases, J lost 3 bases, and 17 bases lay in between. The CDR3: CASSPSIGRDTEAFF. In DNA, the CDR3 is TGTGCCAGCAGCCCCAGTATAGGTCGGGACACTGAAGCTTTCTTT.

The genes are TRBV27 and TRBJ1-5; 7 bases align to TRBD1. CDR3 size: 15 residues. Germline CDR1 MNHEY, CDR2 SMNVEV (reference sequence). V was clipped by 9 bases and J by 2 bases; unmatched bases: 10. Here the CDR3 DNA reads TGTGCCAGTCTTCGGAGAACAGGGGGCAATCAGCCCCAGCATTTT. It is translated as CASLRRTGGNQPQHF.

This chain uses TRBV6-6 with TRBJ2-7; 7 nucleotides align to TRBD1. The CDR3 has 14 residues. Trimming took 0 bases from V and 4 from J; bases not matched to a gene: 3. The germline gives CDR1 MNHNY, CDR2 SVGAGI (reference sequence). CDR3 DNA: TGTGCCAGCAGTTACTCGACAGGGTGGTACGAGCAGTACTTC. Translated: CASSYSTGWYEQYF.

V usage is TRBV7-9 and J usage is TRBJ2-1, with D possibly TRBD2 on 6 matching bases. The CDR3 runs 11 residues. V gave up 10 bases and J gave up 4 bases, with 8 bases separating them. Germline CDR1 is SEHNR and CDR2 is FQNEAQ (reference sequence). DNA of the CDR3: TGTGCCACGGGACTTTACAATGAGCAGTTCTTC. Amino acid sequence: CATGLYNEQFF.

This clone was seen only a few times. The genes are TRBV9 and TRBJ2-1; perhaps TRBD2 as D (7 bases). Looked up from germline, CDR1 is SGDLS and CDR2 is YYNGEE. Trimming stripped 3 bases from V and 3 bases from J, with 13 bases between. The CDR3 sequence is 15 residues long. DNA of the CDR3: TGTGCCAGCAGCGCGGCGGGGGCTTTCTACAATGAGCAGTTCTTC. Amino acid sequence: CASSAAGAFYNEQFF. Supplemented by reference TRBV9 and TRBJ2-1, the full variable domain reads DSGVTQTPKHLITATGQRVTLRCSPRSGDLSVYWYQQSLDQGLQFLIQYYNGEERAKGNILERFSAQQFPDLHSELNLSSLELGDSALYFCASSAAGAFYNEQFFGPGTRLTVL.

This clone showed up just a few times. The chain employs TRBV13 and TRBJ1-5, with a weak D call TRBD1 (5 bases). Germline loops: CDR1 PRHDT, CDR2 FYEKMQ (reference sequence). The CDR3 covers 13 residues. The ends were cut back, 4 bases at V and 9 bases at J, with 13 bases in the middle. CDR3 in amino acids: CASSSDRSWPQHF. Here the CDR3 DNA reads TGTGCCAGCAGCTCTGACAGAAGCTGGCCCCAGCATTTT. Drawing the rest from reference TRBV13 and TRBJ1-5, the complete variable domain is AAGVIQSPRHLIKEKRETATLKCYPIPRHDTVYWYQQGPGQDPQFLISFYEKMQSDKGSIPDRFSAQQFSDYHSELNMSSLELGDSALYFCASSSDRSWPQHFGDGTRLSIL.

The V gene is TRBV18, the J gene TRBJ2-2; D gene ambiguous. The CDR3 runs 13 residues. Trimming removed 3 bases at V and 5 bases at J, with 7 bases between. CDR1 and CDR2 from the germline V gene are KGHSH and LQKENI. The CDR3 DNA reads as TGTGCCAGCTCACCTATTTTGACCGGGGAGCTGTTTTTT. It translates to CASSPILTGELFF.

The rearrangement uses TRBV19 and TRBJ1-3; D remains unclear. Germline CDR1 and CDR2: LNHDA and SQIVND (reference sequence). Trimming removed 5 bases at V and 3 bases at J, with 5 bases between. This CDR3 has 12 amino acids. The CDR3 protein is CASSESGNTIYF. The CDR3 nucleotides are TGTGCCAGTAGTGAGAGTGGAAACACCATATATTTT.

The chain couples TRBV2 to TRBJ2-2; TRBD2 aligns across 8 bases. J gave up 8 bases and V 7 bases, and 12 bases lay outside the gene matches. Germline CDR1 SNHLY, CDR2 FYNNEI. CDR3 length: 15 amino acids. CDR3 residues: CASTGLADSSGELFF. The CDR3 DNA sequence: TGTGCCAGCACTGGACTAGCCGATTCATCGGGGGAGCTGTTTTTT.

The rearrangement uses TRBV9 and TRBJ2-7; D not certain. Trimming took off 3 bases at V and 0 bases at J, with 7 bases between the two ends. The V gene's germline CDR1 is SGDLS and CDR2 YYNGEE. The CDR3 is 13 amino acids. The CDR3 loop reads CASSASPSYEQYF. CDR3 sequence (DNA): TGTGCCAGCAGCGCCTCCCCCTCCTACGAGCAGTACTTC. Using reference TRBV9 and TRBJ2-7 for the parts outside the CDR3, the full variable domain is DSGVTQTPKHLITATGQRVTLRCSPRSGDLSVYWYQQSLDQGLQFLIQYYNGEERAKGNILERFSAQQFPDLHSELNLSSLELGDSALYFCASSASPSYEQYFGPGTRLTVT.

The chain is built from TRBV15 and TRBJ1-4, with 9 bases that match TRBD1. CDR3 length equals 14 residues. CDR1 and CDR2 from the germline V gene are LNHNV and YYDKDF (reference sequence). The trim removed 0 bases at V and 8 bases at J, leaving 1 base unmatched. The CDR3 bases are TGTGCCACCAGCAGAGAGGGACAGGGAGAAAAACTGTTTTTT. Translation gives CATSREGQGEKLFF.

The rearrangement uses TRBV2 and TRBJ2-4; no clear D gene. There are 16 residues in the CDR3. CDR1 is SNHLY, CDR2 FYNNEI, per germline. Trimming took 6 bases from V and 0 from J, leaving 15 bases between them. CDR3 sequence reads: CASSPQRILAKNIQYF. The CDR3, as DNA: TGTGCCAGCAGCCCTCAAAGAATACTAGCCAAAAACATTCAGTACTTC.

Turning to this clone: Other DNA sequences within the sample encode an identical CDR3. This sequence joins TRBV5-1 and TRBJ2-6, with D possibly matching TRBD1 (5 bases). The V end was cut by 4 bases, the J end by 7 bases, with 12 bases between. CDR1 SGHRS and CDR2 YFSETQ come from the germline V gene. The CDR3 contains 14 residues. The CDR3 loop is CASSAQGYANVLTF. The CDR3 DNA reads as TGCGCCAGCAGCGCCCAGGGATATGCCAACGTCCTGACTTTC.

The V and J genes are TRBV19 and TRBJ2-7; tentative D call: TRBD1 (6 bases). V was pared by 5 bases and J by 6 bases, with 14 bases between. CDR3 length: 13 residues. Germline loops: CDR1 LNHDA, CDR2 SQIVND (reference sequence). CDR3 loop: CASSPPQGSEQYF. The CDR3 nucleotides are TGTGCCAGTAGTCCACCCCAGGGGTCCGAGCAGTACTTC.

This rearrangement joins TRBV6-6 to TRBJ1-4; D remains unclear. The V and J ends lost 7 bases and 4 bases respectively, with 10 bases between them. Germline CDR1 is MNHNY and CDR2 is SVGAGI (reference sequence). The CDR3 is 13 residues long. The CDR3 bases are TGTGCCAGCATCGGGAATCTTAATGAAAAACTGTTTTTT. Translation: CASIGNLNEKLFF.

The rearrangement uses TRBV18 and TRBJ2-5; the match to TRBD2 covers 8 bases. V lost 3 bases and J lost 5; bases outside the gene matches: 2. The V gene's germline CDR1 is KGHSH and CDR2 LQKENI. The CDR3 runs 13 residues. The DNA of the CDR3 is TGTGCCAGCTCACCTCGGGAGGGTGAGACCCAGTACTTC. Protein product: CASSPREGETQYF.

This clone has a single count. V gene TRBV5-1 combines with J gene TRBJ2-5, with 9 bases lining up with TRBD1. Trimming removed 5 bases from V and 5 bases from J; junction bases left unmatched: 4. CDR3 length: 13 amino acids. Germline values: CDR1 SGHRS, CDR2 YFSETQ. The CDR3 region is CASRQTGGETQYF. CDR3 sequence (DNA): TGCGCCAGCAGACAAACAGGGGGCGAGACCCAGTACTTC.

The chain uses TRBV18 and TRBJ2-7, with TRBD2 matching over 7 bases. Germline lookup yields CDR1 KGHSH and CDR2 LQKENI. The CDR3 extends over 15 amino acids. Trimming took 3 bases from V and 1 from J; bases not matched to a gene: 6. CDR3: CASSPREGVSYEQYF. As DNA, the CDR3 is TGTGCCAGCTCACCCAGGGAGGGTGTTTCCTACGAGCAGTACTTC.

This chain joins TRBV5-1 and TRBJ1-1; D is unclear. Trimming shortened V by 4 bases and J by 6 bases, and 16 bases separated the two germline ends. This CDR3 contains 14 residues. Germline CDR1 is SGHRS and CDR2 is YFSETQ. The CDR3 loop is CASSPSRGTAEAFF. The DNA for the CDR3 is TGCGCCAGCAGCCCCTCGCGAGGAACCGCTGAAGCTTTCTTT.

The V gene is TRBV6-6, the J gene TRBJ1-4, with D unresolved. CDR1 MNHNY and CDR2 SVGAGI come from the germline V gene (reference sequence). With 6 bases removed from V and 0 bases from J, the gap between germline ends came to 8 bases. The CDR3 has 14 amino acids. The DNA of the CDR3 is TGTGCCAGCAGGGACTGGGCAACTAATGAAAAACTGTTTTTT. Its translation: CASRDWATNEKLFF.